This TCR beta chain was retrieved from a study of cytomegalovirus exposure and HLA in healthy donors. Findings of the study overall: In a later analysis, at a false discovery rate of 0.05, under 20,000 TCR beta sequences were associated with HLA alleles.

PCR amplification relied on 60 Vbeta primers (plus 13 Jbeta primers). TCRdb's copy holds only in-frame clones and misses some; the assay was immunoSEQ multiplex PCR. The sample lists about 120,000 clones; approximately 80% were seen once. With regard to this clone: Its matching antigen is unknown.

Trimming took 5 bases from V and 8 from J; bases not matched to a gene: 8. The germline gives CDR1 SGHTA, CDR2 FQGNSA. The CDR3 is made up of 15 amino acids. Sequencing was carried out using PBMCs. The chain links TRBV7-2 to TRBJ2-1; TRBD2 matches at 11 bases. This receptor was obtained from a man younger than 40 in good health and CMV-seropositive. The chain's CDR3 is CASSIQTSGVDEQFF. DNA of the CDR3: TGTGCCAGCAGCATTCAGACTAGCGGGGTCGATGAGCAGTTCTTC. The complete variable domain, with remaining parts taken from reference TRBV7-2 and TRBJ2-1, reads GAGVSQSPSNKVTEKGKDVELRCDPISGHTALYWYRQSLGQGLEFLIYFQGNSAPDKSGLPSDRFSAERTGGSVSTLTIQRTQQEDSAVYLCASSIQTSGVDEQFFGPGTRLTVL.